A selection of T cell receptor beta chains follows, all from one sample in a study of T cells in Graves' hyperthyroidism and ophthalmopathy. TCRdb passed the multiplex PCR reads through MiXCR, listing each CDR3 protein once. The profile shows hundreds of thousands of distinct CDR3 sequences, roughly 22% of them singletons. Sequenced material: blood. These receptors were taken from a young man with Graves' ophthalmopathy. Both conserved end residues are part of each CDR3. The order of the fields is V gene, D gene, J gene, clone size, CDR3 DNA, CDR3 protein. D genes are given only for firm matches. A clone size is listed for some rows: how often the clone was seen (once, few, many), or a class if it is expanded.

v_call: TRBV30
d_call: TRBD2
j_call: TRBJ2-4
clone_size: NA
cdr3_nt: TGTGCCTGGAACATAGCGGGAGCGTCCAAAAACATTCAGTACTTC
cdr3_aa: CAWNIAGASKNIQYF

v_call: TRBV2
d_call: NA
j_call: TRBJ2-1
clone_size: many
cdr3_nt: TGTGCCAGCAGTGAATTGGAGAAGCGGCTGAGCTCCTACAATGAGCAGTTCTTC
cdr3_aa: CASSELEKRLSSYNEQFF

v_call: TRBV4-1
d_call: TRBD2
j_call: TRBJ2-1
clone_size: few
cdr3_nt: TGCGCCAGCAGCCACCCGACTCTAGCGGGAGGAGAGTACTGCCAGTTCTTC
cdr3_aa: CASSHPTLAGGEYCQFF

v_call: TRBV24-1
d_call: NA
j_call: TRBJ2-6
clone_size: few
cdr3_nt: TGTGCCACCATGGGCGTTGGGGCCAACGTCCTGACTTTC
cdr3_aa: CATMGVGANVLTF

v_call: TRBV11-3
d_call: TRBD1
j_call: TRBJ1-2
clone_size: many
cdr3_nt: TGTGCCAGCAGCTACGGACAGGGGGACTATGGCTACACCTTC
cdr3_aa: CASSYGQGDYGYTF

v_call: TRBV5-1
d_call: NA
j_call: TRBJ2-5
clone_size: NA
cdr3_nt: TGCGCCAGCAGCTTAGGAAGGACATTCCAAGAGACCCAGCACTTC
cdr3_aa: CASSLGRTFQETQHF

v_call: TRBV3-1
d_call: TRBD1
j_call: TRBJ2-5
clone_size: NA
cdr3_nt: TGTGCCAGCAGCCAAGAGACAGGGTTTAAGTACTTC
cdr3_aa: CASSQETGFKYF

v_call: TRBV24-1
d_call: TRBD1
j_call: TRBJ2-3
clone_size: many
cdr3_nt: TGTGCCACCAGTGCCCTGGGACAGGGGGACGCAGATACGCAGTATTTT
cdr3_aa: CATSALGQGDADTQYF

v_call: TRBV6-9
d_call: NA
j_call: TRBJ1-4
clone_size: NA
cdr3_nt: TGTGCCAGCAGTTACGGCGCCCGACCGGAGAGGGAAAAACTGTTTTTT
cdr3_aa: CASSYGARPEREKLFF

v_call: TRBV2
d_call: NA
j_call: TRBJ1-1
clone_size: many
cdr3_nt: TGTGCCAGCCCTCGGGCGGGTGAAGCTTTCTTT
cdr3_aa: CASPRAGEAFF

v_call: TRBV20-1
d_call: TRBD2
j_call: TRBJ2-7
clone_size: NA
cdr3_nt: TGCAGTGCACCGACCCGGACTAGCGGGACCGACGAGCAGTACTTC
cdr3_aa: CSAPTRTSGTDEQYF

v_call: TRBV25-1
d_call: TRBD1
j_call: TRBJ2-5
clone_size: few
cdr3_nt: TGTGCCAGCTCGGGACAGGAGGGACGAGAGACCCAGTACTTC
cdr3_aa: CASSGQEGRETQYF

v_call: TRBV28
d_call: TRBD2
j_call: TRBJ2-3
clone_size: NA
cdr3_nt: TGTGCCAGCAGTGCCCCGAGTGGCGGGAGGGACCTCAGCACAGATACGCAGTATTTT
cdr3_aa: CASSAPSGGRDLSTDTQYF

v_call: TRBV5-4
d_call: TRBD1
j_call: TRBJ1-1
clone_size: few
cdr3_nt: TGTGCCAGCAGCTTGGACAGACAGGGGGACACTGAAGCTTTCTTT
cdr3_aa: CASSLDRQGDTEAFF

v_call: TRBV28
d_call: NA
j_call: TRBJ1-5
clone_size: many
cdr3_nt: TGTGCCAGCAGATCTGGACAGAGAAATCAGCCCCAGCATTTT
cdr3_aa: CASRSGQRNQPQHF

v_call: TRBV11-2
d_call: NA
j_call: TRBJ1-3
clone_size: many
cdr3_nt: TGTGCCAGCAGCTCGACAGCCTCCTCTGGAAACACCATATATTTT
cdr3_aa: CASSSTASSGNTIYF

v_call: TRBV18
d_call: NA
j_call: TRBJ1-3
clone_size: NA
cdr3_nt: TGTGCCAGCTCGCAACAGGCTCCTCCAGGAAACACCATATATTTT
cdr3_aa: CASSQQAPPGNTIYF

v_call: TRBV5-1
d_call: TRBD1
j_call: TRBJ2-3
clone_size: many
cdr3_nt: TGCGCCAGCAGCTCGGGACAGGTTCCAGATACGCAGTATTTT
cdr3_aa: CASSSGQVPDTQYF

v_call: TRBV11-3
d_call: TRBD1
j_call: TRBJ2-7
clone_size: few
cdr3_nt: TGTGCCAGCAGCTTAAGAGGGACAGGGGACTACGAGCAGTACTTC
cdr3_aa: CASSLRGTGDYEQYF

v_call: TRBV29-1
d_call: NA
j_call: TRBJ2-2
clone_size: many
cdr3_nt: TGCAGCGTTGAGAGAAACACCGGGGAGCTGTTTTTT
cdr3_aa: CSVERNTGELFF

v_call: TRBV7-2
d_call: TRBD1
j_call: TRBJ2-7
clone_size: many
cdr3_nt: TGTGCCAGCAGCCAAGGACAGGGGATCTCCTACGAGCAGTACTTC
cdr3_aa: CASSQGQGISYEQYF

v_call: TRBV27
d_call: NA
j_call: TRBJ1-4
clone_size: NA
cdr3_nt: TGTGCCAGCAGTTTAAGACCCGCAGGGGCCGATGCAACTAATGAAAAACTGTTTTTT
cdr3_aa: CASSLRPAGADATNEKLFF

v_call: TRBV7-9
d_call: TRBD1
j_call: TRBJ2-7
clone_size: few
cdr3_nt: TGTGCCAGCAGCCTTGGACAGGGGGACCAATACGAGCAGTACTTC
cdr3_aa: CASSLGQGDQYEQYF

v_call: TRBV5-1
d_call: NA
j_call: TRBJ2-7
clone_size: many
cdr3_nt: TGCGCCAGCAGGCCGGACTACGCAGGGGAGCAGTACTTC
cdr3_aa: CASRPDYAGEQYF

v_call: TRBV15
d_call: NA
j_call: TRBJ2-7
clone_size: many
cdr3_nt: TGTGCCACCAGCAACCTCGACTCCTTGGGCTACGAGCAGTACTTC
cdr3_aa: CATSNLDSLGYEQYF

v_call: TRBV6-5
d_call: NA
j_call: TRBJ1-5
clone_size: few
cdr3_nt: TGTGCCAGCAGTTACACTCCAGCGGGCCGCGGTTATAGCAATCAGCCCCAGCATTTT
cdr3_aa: CASSYTPAGRGYSNQPQHF

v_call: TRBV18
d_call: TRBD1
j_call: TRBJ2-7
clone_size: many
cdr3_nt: TGTGCCAGCTCACCTCGAGGGACAGAGACCTACGAGCAGTACTTC
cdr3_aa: CASSPRGTETYEQYF

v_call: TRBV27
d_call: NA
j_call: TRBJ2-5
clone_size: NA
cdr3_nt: TGTGCCAGCAGGGCTGAGGGACGGGAGACCCAGTACTTC
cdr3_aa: CASRAEGRETQYF

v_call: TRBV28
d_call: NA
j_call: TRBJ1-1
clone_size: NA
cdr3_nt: TGTGCCAGCAGTCCAGGGTTTTACACTGAAGCTTTCTTT
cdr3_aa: CASSPGFYTEAFF

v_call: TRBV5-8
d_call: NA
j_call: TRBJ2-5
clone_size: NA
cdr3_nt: TGTGCCAGCAGCTTCAGGGCTAGAGAGACCCAGTACTTC
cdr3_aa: CASSFRARETQYF

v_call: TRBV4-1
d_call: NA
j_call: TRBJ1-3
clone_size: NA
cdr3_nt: TGCGCCAGCAGCCAGGGGGATTCTGGAAACACCATATATTTT
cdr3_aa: CASSQGDSGNTIYF